This T cell receptor beta chain was found in a study of cytomegalovirus exposure and HLA in healthy donors. Study results and caveats: Specificity for CMV antigens was confirmed in vitro for a few of the CMV-associated chains. Sequencing likely caused a cluster of highly shared sequence variants.

About this clone itself: Its specificity is unknown.

CDR1 and CDR2 (germline): SQVTM, ANQGSEA. V was clipped by 8 bases and J by 0 bases, with 17 bases between them. The CDR3 covers 14 residues. Both 60 Vbeta primers and 13 Jbeta primers went into the PCR. Generated by immunoSEQ multiplex PCR, the TCRdb table keeps only in-frame clones and is missing some. The sample carries roughly 120,000 clones, 60% to 85% recorded once. This chain joins TRBV29-1 and TRBJ2-7, with a weak D call TRBD1 (6 bases). The material sequenced was PBMCs. This clonotype originated in a woman in her 30s in good health and CMV-seropositive. CDR3: CSTTTGRSSYEQYF. In nucleotides, the CDR3 is TGCAGCACGACGACAGGCCGCTCCTCCTACGAGCAGTACTTC.